One and the same sample provided the 25 T cell receptor beta chains below, sequenced in a study of early T cells in non-severe SARS-CoV-2 infection. TCRdb re-analysed the 5' RACE reads in MiXCR, keeping a single row per CDR3 protein. The repertoire holds 45,000 to 60,000 distinct CDR3 sequences, with about a tenth as singletons. Sequencing was performed on whole blood. The receptors were gathered from an adult who was a healthcare worker with PCR-confirmed SARS-CoV-2 infection or an uninfected control (not recorded which).

CDR3 nucleotide sequence: TGTGCCAGTAGGCTCGGAGGTGAACCTAGTCGAAACTATGGCTACACCTTC. As protein: CASRLGGEPSRNYGYTF. The chain joins TRBV19 to TRBJ1-2; D unresolved. Germline CDR1 LNHDA, CDR2 SQIVND (reference sequence). V was cut by 6 bases and J by 2 bases, with 22 bases left in between. The CDR3 runs to 17 residues.

Many counts were recorded for this clonotype. V and J are TRBV7-8 and TRBJ2-7; a possible D gene is TRBD2 (6 bases). Deletions cut 5 bases from V and 2 bases from J, with 13 bases between. Germline V gene sequence: CDR1 SGHVS, CDR2 FQNEAQ. The CDR3 is made up of 14 amino acids. The CDR3 DNA follows: TGTGCCAGCAGCCTCATGGGACTTGCCTACGAGCAGTACTTC. This gives the protein CASSLMGLAYEQYF.

The V and J genes are TRBV20-1 and TRBJ2-3; 10 nucleotides line up with TRBD2. The CDR3 loop spans 16 amino acids. CDR1 is DFQATT and CDR2 is SNEGSKA in the germline V gene (reference sequence). DNA for the CDR3: TGCAGCGGATCTTCTGGTAGCGGGGGGCGAGCAGATACGCAGTATTTT. This codes for CSGSSGSGGRADTQYF.

This chain uses TRBV3-1 with TRBJ1-2; 7 bases are shared with TRBD1. The CDR3 contains 14 residues. Losses at the gene ends were 4 bases for V and 2 bases for J; bases not matched to a gene: 4. Germline CDR1 is LGHDT and CDR2 is YNNKEL (reference sequence). The CDR3 region is CASSPGTANYGYTF. The CDR3, as DNA: TGTGCCAGCAGCCCAGGGACAGCGAACTATGGCTACACCTTC.

A remark on this clonotype: Germline is not matched at one junction end, which may reflect a read error. The chain joins TRBV30 to TRBJ1-1; 9 bases fit TRBD1. Germline V gene sequence: CDR1 GTSNPN, CDR2 SVGIG (reference sequence). The CDR3 is made up of 15 amino acids. CDR3 sequence: CAWSVGTGFITEAYF. The CDR3 region has the DNA TGTGCCTGGAGTGTCGGGACAGGGTTTATTACTGAAGCTTACTTT.

This clonotype was seen more than once but under ten times. The chain recombines TRBV20-1 with TRBJ2-5; no reliable D call. There are 12 residues in the CDR3. The V gene lost 8 bases and the J gene lost 5 bases, with 15 bases spanning the gap. Germline CDR1 reads DFQATT; CDR2 reads SNEGSKA (reference sequence). Written as DNA, the CDR3 is TGCAGTCCGAGCCCCCGACGGGAGACCCAGTACTTC. Its protein product is CSPSPRRETQYF.

This clonotype was found many times. The chain carries TRBV4-1 and TRBJ1-2, with 12 nucleotides matching TRBD1. J lost 4 bases, V lost 4 bases, and 7 bases had no gene match. This CDR3 is 16 amino acids long. Germline loops: CDR1 MGHRA, CDR2 YSYEKL. CDR3: CASSLEGTGGAYGYTF. The CDR3 DNA reads as TGCGCCAGCAGCCTAGAAGGGACAGGGGGCGCCTATGGCTACACCTTC.

There are many counts of this clonotype. This sequence joins TRBV3-1 and TRBJ2-2, with no clear D. The CDR3 spans 15 residues. Germline CDR1 reads LGHDT; CDR2 reads YNNKEL (reference sequence). Trimming took 1 base from V and 7 from J, leaving 13 bases between them. The CDR3 protein is CASSQAVNGNGELFF. The DNA of the CDR3 is TGTGCCAGCAGCCAAGCGGTGAATGGAAACGGGGAGCTGTTTTTT.

This clonotype was seen at least ten times. The rearrangement joins TRBV7-9 to TRBJ2-3, with 7 nucleotides matching TRBD1. The V gene's germline CDR1 is SEHNR and CDR2 FQNEAQ (reference sequence). The CDR3 contains 15 residues. Trimming took 0 bases from V and 2 from J; bases not matched to a gene: 2. The CDR3 loop reads CASSLAGQLTDTQYF. The CDR3 DNA follows: TGTGCCAGCAGCTTAGCGGGACAGCTCACAGATACGCAGTATTTT.

This rearrangement joins TRBV29-1 to TRBJ2-7; no definite D call. Per the germline V gene, CDR1 is SQVTM and CDR2 is ANQGSEA. Deletions cut 7 bases from V and 6 bases from J, with 25 bases between. The CDR3 has 15 residues. This chain's CDR3 is CSASAYSPGRSEQYF. As DNA, the CDR3 is TGCAGCGCTTCCGCTTATTCCCCCGGTCGTTCCGAGCAGTACTTC.

This clonotype was seen many times. J is TRBJ2-2 and V is TRBV5-1; no firm D call. The CDR3 is 13 amino acids. The germline gives CDR1 SGHRS, CDR2 YFSETQ. V lost 7 bases and J 6 bases, leaving 13 bases between the germline ends. As DNA, the CDR3 is TGCGCCAGCCAGCAACAATACCCCGGGGAGCTGTTTTTT. Encoded protein: CASQQQYPGELFF.

This chain connects TRBV7-9 to TRBJ1-2; possible D gene TRBD1, 6 bases. Germline CDR1 reads SEHNR; CDR2 reads FQNEAQ (reference sequence). The V end lost 4 bases, the J end lost 4 bases, and 13 bases lay between the germline ends. The CDR3 covers 14 residues. The CDR3 nucleotides read TGTGCCAGCAGCTCCGCGGGGGCGGGCTATGGCTACACCTTC. It encodes CASSSAGAGYGYTF.

This clonotype was detected only a few times. The chain employs TRBV30 and TRBJ2-3; 9 nucleotides align to TRBD2. The germline V gene encodes CDR1 GTSNPN and CDR2 SVGIG (reference sequence). V shed 5 bases, J shed 2 bases, and the junction held 8 bases outside the gene matches. The CDR3 totals 15 residues. As DNA, the CDR3 is TGTGCCTGGGAGATTAGCGGGGGATCCACAGATACGCAGTATTTT. Protein: CAWEISGGSTDTQYF.

This chain links TRBV5-4 with TRBJ2-7; D remains unclear. V was clipped by 4 bases and J by 5 bases, with 10 bases between them. Germline CDR1 is SGHNT and CDR2 is YYREEE (reference sequence). The CDR3 covers 12 residues. The DNA for the CDR3 is TGTGCCAGCAGCGGAGATGGGAACGAGCAGTACTTC. Protein: CASSGDGNEQYF.

This clonotype was seen repeatedly, ten times or more. The chain employs TRBV25-1 and TRBJ1-4, with D perhaps TRBD1 (5 bases). Germline CDR1 and CDR2: MGHDK and SYGVNS. V dropped 1 base and J dropped 5 bases, with 8 bases sitting between them. CDR3 length: 14 residues. CDR3 loop: CASSESGPNEKLFF. CDR3 sequence (DNA): TGTGCCAGCAGTGAATCAGGGCCGAATGAAAAACTGTTTTTT.

Ten or more counts support this clonotype. V gene TRBV27 combines with J gene TRBJ1-5, with 7 bases identical to TRBD1. Germline V gene data show CDR1 as MNHEY and CDR2 as SMNVEV (reference sequence). This CDR3 contains 15 residues. The junction had 6 bases not matched to a gene; V was cut back by 6 bases and J by 1 base. CDR3 sequence: CASRSDRRSNQPQHF. CDR3 in DNA: TGTGCCAGCAGATCGGACAGGCGAAGCAATCAGCCCCAGCATTTT.

This chain joins TRBV19 and TRBJ1-5; 7 positions match TRBD1. CDR1 and CDR2 (germline): LNHDA, SQIVND (reference sequence). Trimming removed 3 bases from V and 0 bases from J; junction bases left unmatched: 8. The CDR3 totals 17 residues. The CDR3 here is CASSMGSRGNSNQPQHF. CDR3 nucleotide sequence: TGTGCCAGTAGTATGGGATCCAGGGGGAATAGCAATCAGCCCCAGCATTTT.

Many counts were recorded for this clonotype. The chain links TRBV7-2 to TRBJ1-2, with D uncertain. The CDR3 consists of 11 residues. Per the germline V gene, CDR1 is SGHTA and CDR2 is FQGNSA. Deletions cut 6 bases from V and 4 bases from J, with 6 bases between. The CDR3 protein is CASRQFYGYTF. The CDR3 DNA sequence: TGTGCCAGCAGGCAATTCTATGGCTACACCTTC.

V and J are TRBV5-1 and TRBJ2-3, with 7 bases fitting TRBD2. Germline V CDR1 and CDR2: SGHRS, YFSETQ. CDR3 length: 14 amino acids. The V gene end was trimmed by 6 bases and the J gene end by 2 bases; junction bases not matched to a gene: 6. The CDR3 DNA reads as TGCGCCAGCAAGCGGGGTGAATCCACAGATACGCAGTATTTT. This sequence encodes CASKRGESTDTQYF.

This clonotype showed up many times. The V call is TRBV14, the J call TRBJ1-2; D gene unclear. CDR3 size: 16 residues. Germline V gives CDR1 SGHDN, CDR2 FVKESK. Trimming pared 0 bases from V and 2 bases from J, leaving 13 bases between. CDR3 in amino acids: CASSQETQPKNYGYTF. DNA of the CDR3: TGTGCCAGCAGCCAAGAGACGCAGCCAAAAAACTATGGCTACACCTTC.

This clonotype was picked up many times. The rearrangement links TRBV10-3 to TRBJ2-1; D tentatively fits TRBD1 or TRBD2 (5 bases each). The V end lost 0 bases, the J end lost 10 bases, and 7 bases lay between the germline ends. Germline values: CDR1 ENHRY, CDR2 SYGVKD. The length of the CDR3 is 12 residues. The CDR3 DNA follows: TGTGCCATCAGTGAGTCGAGGGACGAGCAGTTCTTC. Protein: CAISESRDEQFF.

In this sample, this clonotype turned up a few times. The chain couples TRBV6-5 to TRBJ2-3; 7 bases map to TRBD1. Germline CDR1 MNHEY, CDR2 SVGAGI. CDR3 length equals 13 residues. V shed 5 bases, J shed 3 bases, and the junction held 2 bases outside the gene matches. CDR3 region: CASSGQVTDTQYF. CDR3 nucleotides: TGTGCCAGCAGTGGACAGGTTACAGATACGCAGTATTTT.

The sample holds many counts of this clonotype. V is TRBV2 and J is TRBJ2-5; 9 bases match TRBD2. The germline V gene has CDR1 SNHLY and CDR2 FYNNEI. CDR3 length: 14 amino acids. V gave up 6 bases and J gave up 9 bases; unmatched junction bases: 11. CDR3 in DNA: TGTGCCAGCAGGCCGACTAGCGGTCCGGGGGCCCAGTACTTC. It is translated as CASRPTSGPGAQYF.

This clonotype was counted at least ten times. The J gene is TRBJ2-7, the V gene TRBV5-1, with D perhaps matching TRBD1 (6 bases). V dropped 2 bases and J dropped 4 bases, with 7 bases sitting between them. The CDR3 loop spans 12 amino acids. The germline CDR1 and CDR2 sequences are SGHRS and YFSETQ. The CDR3 here is CASSFTGYEQYF. CDR3 sequence (DNA): TGCGCCAGCAGCTTCACAGGGTACGAGCAGTACTTC.

This clonotype has ten or more counts. This rearrangement joins TRBV20-1 to TRBJ2-2; 7 bases line up with TRBD2. Trimming took 2 bases from V and 0 from J; bases not matched to a gene: 12. The CDR3 covers 18 residues. CDR1 and CDR2 from the germline V gene are DFQATT and SNEGSKA (reference sequence). The CDR3 region is CSARPWPSGSSNTGELFF. In DNA form, the CDR3 reads TGCAGTGCTAGACCTTGGCCTAGCGGATCCTCGAACACCGGGGAGCTGTTTTTT.